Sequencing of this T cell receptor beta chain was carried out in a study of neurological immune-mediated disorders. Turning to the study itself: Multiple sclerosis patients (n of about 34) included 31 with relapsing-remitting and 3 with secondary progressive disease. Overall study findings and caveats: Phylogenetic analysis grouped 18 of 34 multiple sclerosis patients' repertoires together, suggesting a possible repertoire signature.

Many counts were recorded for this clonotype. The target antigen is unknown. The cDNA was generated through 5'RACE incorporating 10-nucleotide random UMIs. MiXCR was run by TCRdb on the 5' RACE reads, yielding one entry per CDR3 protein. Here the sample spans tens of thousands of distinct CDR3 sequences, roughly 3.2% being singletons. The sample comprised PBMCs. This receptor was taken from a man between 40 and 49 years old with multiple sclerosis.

CDR3 DNA sequence: TGTGCCAGCAGCTTAGTCGGACAGATCTCCTACGAGCAGTACTTC. Its protein product is CASSLVGQISYEQYF. The chain links TRBV7-9 to TRBJ2-7; possibly TRBD1 for D (6 bases). Germline V lookup: CDR1 SEHNR, CDR2 FQNEAQ (reference sequence). The length of the CDR3 is 15 residues. The V and J ends lost 1 base and 0 bases respectively, with 10 bases between them.